This entry is about one TCR beta chain. This sample was included in a study of blood T cell repertoires in COVID-19. Only in-frame clones appear in the TCRdb table, and some are missing; sequencing was by immunoSEQ multiplex PCR. This sample has some 73,000 clones; 90% occur once, and the top ten carry less than 9%. The CDR3 sequence is 15 residues long. Looked up from germline, CDR1 is ENHRY and CDR2 is SYGVKD. The ends lost 6 bases at V and 5 bases at J; junction bases unmatched: 8. The chain recombines TRBV10-3 with TRBJ2-3; TRBD1 agrees at 10 bases. This receptor was identified in a human donor in a cohort sampled during active COVID-19. Input material: peripheral blood. DNA for the CDR3: TGTGCCATCAGGGGACAGGGGAGATTTGGAGATACGCAGTATTTT. Protein sequence: CAIRGQGRFGDTQYF.